This T cell receptor beta chain was sequenced for a study of cytomegalovirus exposure and HLA in healthy donors. Germline-derived CDR1 and CDR2 are MDHEN and SYDVKM. The length of the CDR3 is 13 residues. Trimming stripped 5 bases from V and 7 bases from J, with 14 bases between. The data were produced by immunoSEQ multiplex PCR, yet TCRdb's version contains in-frame clones alone and is incomplete. Seen here are over 75,000 clones, around 84% observed once, and the top ten hold roughly 20%. The sequence came from a man younger than 35 in good health and CMV-seropositive. The J gene is TRBJ2-5, the V gene TRBV28; TRBD2 is a possible D gene (6 bases). Sequencing was performed on PBMCs. The CDR3 bases are TGTGCCAGCAGTACGGCGGGGCTCTGGACCCAGTACTTC. Protein sequence: CASSTAGLWTQYF. Filled out from reference TRBV28 and TRBJ2-5, the complete variable domain reads DVKVTQSSRYLVKRTGEKVFLECVQDMDHENMFWYRQDPGLGLRLIYFSYDVKMKEKGDIPEGYSVSREKKERFSLILESASTNQTSMYLCASSTAGLWTQYFGPGTRLLVL.